This TCR beta chain comes out of a study of shared clonotypes between healthy human individuals. Profiled with immunoSEQ multiplex PCR; TCRdb holds only in-frame clones, not every one. The repertoire has a few hundred thousand clones, about nine tenths of them found once; the top ten carry around 16%. Remarks on this clone: The same CDR3 is also encoded by other DNA sequences in this sample.

Germline V gives CDR1 MGHRA, CDR2 YSYEKL. V shed 3 bases and J shed 6 bases, with 6 bases lying between them. The CDR3 contains 11 residues. This chain links TRBV4-1 with TRBJ2-7; no firm D call. Sequenced sample: memory CD8+ T cells sorted from blood. The subset here: CD45RO+ cells pooled with CCR7-negative TemRA cells. This receptor was taken from a man aged 18 to 29 in good health. CDR3 region: CASSQVGEQYF. DNA for the CDR3: TGCGCCAGCAGCCAGGTTGGCGAGCAGTACTTC.